This T cell receptor beta chain came from a study of blood T cell repertoires in COVID-19 (dated by TCRdb to 2018 to 2021). Looking at the study overall: Samples from collaborators originated in the United States, Italy and Spain and spanned both the acute and convalescent phases of COVID-19. The material from the prospective study consisted of cDNA or gDNA derived from T cells, B-cell-depleted T cells, or PBMCs. The dataset comprised deeply sampled blood TCRbeta repertoires from subjects exposed to, actively infected with, or recovered from COVID-19. The repertoires were released in a freely available public database intended as a resource for research on the immune response to SARS-CoV-2. Samples came from the ongoing ImmuneRACE study (first 160 participants) plus 1,254 subjects from 6 global collaborators. A de-identified subject ID, COVID-19 status, age in years and sex were almost always included in the sample metadata. Where available, HLA class I and class II types were taken from metadata supplied by the sample provider and were not determined by assay-based typing. On the study overall, not on this receptor specifically: The quantity of clinical and demographic metadata differed by source and by participant and was supplied without curation.

With respect to this clone: Its specific antigen is unknown. No much larger clone is present one base from it, and per-base qualities are unavailable.

TCRbeta CDR3 regions were amplified from genomic DNA by means of the immunoSEQ Assay, a bias-controlled multiplex PCR. Regarding the original processing steps: The number of nucleated cells in each sample was estimated by amplification of reference gene primers within the assay. Sequence reads were collapsed and filtered to measure the absolute abundance of every unique TCRbeta CDR3 rearrangement. For each sample, productive Simpson clonality was calculated as the square root of Simpson's diversity index over productive rearrangements. In its TCRdb copy, this immuneACCESS table keeps in-frame sequences only and misses some clones. Where compared with another copy, unresolved V genes explain less than half of these, and the others have no known cause. That table is the source of V, J and clone size, and D and trimming were worked out from the DNA. Counted in this sample were about 130,000 clones; about 85% of them appeared once. 25% to 30% of the sample is taken by the ten largest.

The collaborating institutions used their own protocols to collect whole blood in K2EDTA tubes. Collaborator samples were shipped for TCRbeta analysis as frozen whole blood, isolated PBMCs, or DNA extracted from either sample type. The specimen sequenced was peripheral blood. This receptor was obtained from an elderly woman with acute or convalescent COVID-19.

CDR3 region: CASSRGYEQYF. The bases read TGTGCCAGCAGCCGGGGCTACGAGCAGTACTTC. The chain is encoded by TRBV6-5 joined to TRBJ2-7; the D region possibly corresponds to TRBD2 (5 bases align). In the germline V gene, CDR1 corresponds to MNHEY and CDR2 to SVGAGI. Its CDR3 holds 11 amino acids, cysteine through phenylalanine. The DNA shown is the 33-base CDR3, in frame from base 1. The junction shows trimming of 6 bases on V and 3 bases on J, plus 6 bases between the germline ends.